The T cell receptor beta chain described here comes from a study of shared clonotypes between healthy human individuals. Across the study: The donor pool was made up of a couple of women and three men aged 18 to 49. For every donor, three CD4 naive, three CD4 memory, two CD8 naive and one CD8 memory plates were used. The study's findings and limits: Among donors, the sharing of clonotypes was expected to be influenced by sequencing depth. Rarefaction curves obtained for sorted subsets showed sequencing incomplete despite large depth.

Germline V gene data show CDR1 as SGHRS and CDR2 as YFSETQ. There are 15 residues in the CDR3. Trimming shortened V by 0 bases and J by 1 base, and 8 bases separated the two germline ends. As regards this clone: The antigen is not known. Distinct nucleotide sequences in the sample also encode this CDR3.

The protocol was immunoSEQ multiplex PCR, while the TCRdb copy is restricted to in-frame clones and leaves out a portion. The data contain approximately 2.5 million clones, roughly 92% of them singletons. The sequencing input was naive CD4+ T cells sorted from blood. Indicated subset: CD45RA+ positively selected. This sequence joins TRBV5-1 and TRBJ1-5; maybe TRBD1 (5 bases). This receptor was taken from a man younger than 35 in good health. The DNA of the CDR3 is TGCGCCAGCAGCTTGGCCGGGGCAAGCAATCAGCCCCAGCATTTT. It encodes CASSLAGASNQPQHF.